This TCR beta chain originates from a study of immune evolution from preneoplasia to lung adenocarcinoma (dated by TCRdb to about 2021). The study in broad terms: HLA loss of heterozygosity was observed in approximately 7%, 15% and 30% of AIS, MIA and ADC lesions, respectively, and was not observed in any AAH lesions. TCR sequencing data came from approximately 56 patients. Resected precursor lesions (AAH, AIS, MIA) and invasive adenocarcinomas were each compared against paired morphologically normal lung tissue. Sample size was based on specimen availability rather than a prior power calculation. A total of 40 to 60 patients with pulmonary nodules who underwent surgical resection were included in the overall cohort. The study used immune gene expression, TCR sequencing and multiplex immunofluorescence to profile the immune contexture of lung adenocarcinoma precursors and invasive adenocarcinoma. It was reported in the study that 105 samples were used for TCR sequencing. The immune data were integrated with whole exome sequencing and methylation data obtained from the same cohort of nodules. Class I HLA alleles were inferred from exome data with POLYSOLVER, and allele-specific HLA loss was detected with LOHHLA. Beyond this particular receptor, the publication reports: Top T cell clone frequencies were highest in normal lung and appeared to decrease progressively from AAH through AIS, MIA and invasive adenocarcinoma. The highest T cell clonality was observed in KRAS-mutant nodules compared with EGFR-mutant or double wild-type lesions. Because all patients came from Japan and China, whether the findings apply to Western populations was uncertain. The findings rested on association rather than direct causation, and larger cohorts with long-term follow-up and longitudinal biopsies were considered necessary. Normal lung showed the highest clonality, whereas later-stage lesions appeared to have higher T cell density and diversity but lower clonality.

Resection was performed on patients in Japan or China between the mid-2010s and the late 2010s. The histologic diagnosis of each case was independently confirmed on H&E slides by two lung cancer pathologists. For nucleic acid extraction, premalignant or tumor cells were enriched by macro-dissection following pathologic assessment. FFPE tissue was used for DNA isolation with the AllPrep DNA/RNA FFPE Kit. CDR1 and CDR2 are read off the germline V gene as SGHDT and YYEEEE. From its cysteine to its phenylalanine, the CDR3 spans 17 amino acids. Only the CDR3 DNA is retained, 51 bases long and in frame from the first base. The V and J ends are trimmed by 0 bases and 4 bases, leaving 19 bases between them. Notes on this clone: The antigen it binds to is not known. Base qualities are missing; no much larger clone stands one base away.

TCR beta CDR3 regions were sequenced from DNA using the immunoSEQ hsTCRbeta Kit. The study's processing was this. TCR sequencing data were analysed with the ImmunoSEQ Analyzer. T cell clonality was defined as 1 minus Pielou's evenness, as computed on productive rearrangements. To measure T cell diversity, the inverse Simpson index was applied to productive templates. T cell density was TCR beta template counts normalized to usable DNA, estimated by amplifying and sequencing housekeeping genes. TCR metrics were compared across histologic stages using two-sided Kruskal-Wallis tests. TCRdb stores this immuneACCESS table with in-frame sequences only. Part of the clones is absent; in the studies checked, under half of the shortfall reflects unresolved V genes, and no reason is known for the rest. V and J calls and clone size are copied from that table; D and trimming were computed from the DNA. This sample holds 20,000 to 25,000 clones; around three quarters were observed only once. Roughly 5.9% of the sample is in the top ten clones.

The receptor was isolated from a person in their sixties with lung adenocarcinoma. Sequenced input: FFPE invasive lung adenocarcinoma tissue. Read against the paper, the sample's cell subset or site label means: frankly invasive lung adenocarcinoma (ADC). The V and J genes are TRBV5-6 and TRBJ1-1; possibly the D gene is TRBD1, per 6 matching bases. The CDR3: CASSLVVRAGARTEAFF. The sequence in DNA is TGTGCCAGCAGCTTGGTAGTTAGGGCAGGGGCACGCACTGAAGCTTTCTTT. The CDR3, completed at both ends by the reference TRBV5-6 and TRBJ1-1 genes, gives the full variable domain DAGVTQSPTHLIKTRGQQVTLRCSPKSGHDTVSWYQQALGQGPQFIFQYYEEEERQRGNFPDRFSGHQFPNYSSELNVNALLLGDSALYLCASSLVVRAGARTEAFFGQGTRLTVV.